Listed below are T cell receptor beta chains from one sample, sequenced in a study of blood T cell repertoires in COVID-19. Sequencing used immunoSEQ multiplex PCR; TCRdb keeps in-frame clones, though not all of them. This sample yields about 170,000 clones, of which around 90% are seen a single time; roughly 5.3% belongs to the top ten. Sequencing input: peripheral blood. The receptor source for this set is a man aged 18 to 30 with COVID-19, enrolled during active disease. Each CDR3 is given with its conserved first and last residue. A D gene is named only where the DNA matches it firmly. Size values are once, few and many counts, or a class for expanded clones, and some rows have none.

d_gene,j_gene,abundance,v_gene,CDR3aa,CDR3nt
-,TRBJ1-6,-,TRBV11-2,CASSPVWGGHSPLHF,TGTGCCAGCAGCCCAGTATGGGGGGGTCATTCACCCCTCCACTTT
-,TRBJ2-7,-,TRBV7-9,CASSLGTGWAAEQYF,TGTGCCAGCAGCTTAGGAACAGGGTGGGCCGCCGAGCAGTACTTC
TRBD1,TRBJ1-2,-,TRBV27,CASSLSGTGKPYGYTF,TGTGCCAGCAGTTTATCCGGGACAGGGAAACCCTATGGCTACACCTTC
-,TRBJ1-1,-,TRBV5-4,CASSPGGFPGQNTEAFF,TGTGCCAGCAGCCCCGGGGGGTTTCCTGGGCAGAACACTGAAGCTTTCTTT
TRBD2,TRBJ2-7,-,TRBV27,CASSPRLADHEQYF,TGTGCCAGCAGTCCCCGACTAGCGGACCACGAGCAGTACTTC
-,TRBJ1-5,-,TRBV7-9,CASSPLGSRGDQPQHF,TGTGCCAGCAGTCCCCTCGGGTCAAGGGGCGATCAGCCCCAGCATTTT
TRBD1,TRBJ1-2,-,TRBV6-5,CASSYSIQGMHGYTF,TGTGCCAGCAGTTACTCGATACAGGGGATGCATGGCTACACCTTC
TRBD1,TRBJ1-6,-,TRBV7-9,CASSPLTGVDSPLHF,TGTGCCAGCAGCCCGTTGACAGGGGTCGATTCACCCCTCCACTTT
-,TRBJ1-6,-,TRBV28,CASSLSRGTSPLHF,TGTGCCAGCAGTTTATCTCGGGGGACTTCACCCCTCCACTTT
TRBD1,TRBJ1-1,-,TRBV6-2/TRBV6-3,CASSPGTGAGTEAFF,TGTGCCAGCAGTCCCGGGACAGGGGCGGGAACTGAAGCTTTCTTT
TRBD1,TRBJ2-7,-,TRBV6-2/TRBV6-3,CASSYPGTGLSEQYF,TGTGCCAGCAGTTACCCTGGGACAGGGCTGAGCGAGCAGTACTTC
-,TRBJ1-4,-,TRBV4-1,CASSQGPGSGKLLF,TGCGCCAGCAGCCAAGGCCCAGGTAGCGGAAAACTGCTTTTT
TRBD2,TRBJ2-1,once,TRBV6-2/TRBV6-3,CASSPLRERNEQFF,TGTGCCAGCAGCCCTCTGCGGGAGAGGAATGAGCAGTTCTTC
-,TRBJ1-5,-,TRBV28,CASRNRLNQPQHF,TGTGCCAGCCGTAACAGGCTGAATCAGCCCCAGCATTTT
TRBD1,TRBJ2-1,-,TRBV9,CASSVRDRPYNEQFF,TGTGCCAGCAGCGTCCGGGACAGGCCCTACAATGAGCAGTTCTTC
TRBD2,TRBJ2-7,-,TRBV27,CASSSSGGRGSYEQYF,TGTGCCAGCAGTTCTAGCGGGGGAAGGGGCTCCTACGAGCAGTACTTC
TRBD1,TRBJ1-2,-,TRBV12-5,CASGPTETGGPGGGYTF,TGTGCTAGTGGACCCACGGAGACAGGGGGCCCCGGGGGGGGCTACACCTTC
-,TRBJ2-7,-,TRBV7-2,CASSVGQGYEQYF,TGTGCCAGCAGCGTCGGCCAGGGGTACGAGCAGTACTTC
TRBD1,TRBJ2-7,once,TRBV5-4,CASSPQGSRLYEQYF,TGTGCCAGCAGCCCACAGGGGTCCAGGCTCTACGAGCAGTACTTC
-,TRBJ1-2,-,TRBV12-3/TRBV12-4,CASSFRGYGYTF,TGTGCCAGCAGTTTTAGGGGTTATGGCTACACCTTC
-,TRBJ2-1,-,TRBV27,CASSLTGIEQFF,TGTGCCAGCAGTTTAACCGGGATTGAGCAGTTCTTC
-,TRBJ1-4,-,TRBV27,CASSSATNEKLLF,TGTGCCAGCAGTTCTGCAACTAATGAAAAACTGCTTTTT